The 14 T cell receptor beta chains below were found in one sample sequenced in a study of blood T cell repertoires in COVID-19. Assay: immunoSEQ multiplex PCR; the TCRdb copy retains only in-frame clones and omits some. The profile shows 50,000 to 80,000 clones, about three quarters of them singletons. The source material was peripheral blood. These receptors were obtained from a human donor in a cohort sampled during active COVID-19.

The gene calls are TRBV5-5 and TRBJ2-2; the match to TRBD2 covers 7 bases. Losses at the gene ends were 0 bases for V and 3 bases for J; bases not matched to a gene: 2. The CDR3 length is 15 residues. The germline CDR1 and CDR2 sequences are SGHKS and YYEKEE (reference sequence). The CDR3 region is CASSLGAGDTGELFF. The CDR3 coding sequence is TGTGCCAGCAGCTTGGGGGCGGGGGACACCGGGGAGCTGTTTTTT. Complete variable domain (other parts from reference TRBV5-5 and TRBJ2-2): DAGVTQSPTHLIKTRGQQVTLRCSPISGHKSVSWYQQVLGQGPQFIFQYYEKEERGRGNFPDRFSARQFPNYSSELNVNALLLGDSALYLCASSLGAGDTGELFFGEGSRLTVL.

The CDR3 DNA reads as TGTGCCAGCTCACCACCGAGCTTATCCACTGAAGCTTTCTTT. Its protein product is CASSPPSLSTEAFF. V and J are TRBV18 and TRBJ1-1; no reliable D call. The CDR3 is 14 residues long. V gave up 0 bases and J gave up 4 bases, with 9 bases separating them. CDR1 is KGHSH and CDR2 is LQKENI in the germline V gene. Full variable domain (remainder filled in from reference TRBV18 and TRBJ1-1): NAGVMQNPRHLVRRRGQEARLRCSPMKGHSHVYWYRQLPEEGLKFMVYLQKENIIDESGMPKERFSAEFPKEGPSILRIQQVVRGDSAAYFCASSPPSLSTEAFFGQGTRLTVV.

This chain uses TRBV7-9 with TRBJ2-5; perhaps TRBD2 as D (7 bases). This CDR3 contains 16 residues. The V end was cut by 3 bases, the J end by 4 bases, with 18 bases between. Germline V CDR1 and CDR2: SEHNR, FQNEAQ (reference sequence). The CDR3 protein is CASSLFVWGGSETQYF. In nucleotides, the CDR3 is TGTGCCAGCAGCTTGTTTGTATGGGGGGGCTCAGAGACCCAGTACTTC.

Points on this clone: Other DNA sequences in this sample translate to the same CDR3. In DNA, the CDR3 is TGCGCCAGCAGCCAAGTTGGACTCTATGGCTACACCTTC. Protein product: CASSQVGLYGYTF. The rearrangement joins TRBV4-3 to TRBJ1-2; D not certain. Trimming pared 1 base from V and 4 bases from J, leaving 7 bases between. Germline lookup yields CDR1 LGHNA and CDR2 YSLEER. CDR3 length: 13 residues.

The chain recombines TRBV7-9 with TRBJ2-7; TRBD1 matches at 7 bases. Unmatched junction bases numbered 4, after V lost 8 bases and J lost 0 bases. CDR3 length: 13 amino acids. Germline V lookup: CDR1 SEHNR, CDR2 FQNEAQ (reference sequence). CDR3 residues: CASSRDSSYEQYF. The CDR3 nucleotides read TGTGCCAGCTCCCGGGACAGCTCCTACGAGCAGTACTTC.

This rearrangement joins TRBV19 to TRBJ2-3, with 13 nucleotides matching TRBD2. Losses at the gene ends were 6 bases for V and 0 bases for J; bases not matched to a gene: 9. The CDR3 consists of 18 residues. The germline V gene encodes CDR1 LNHDA and CDR2 SQIVND (reference sequence). Written as DNA, the CDR3 is TGTGCCAGTAGCACAGGACTAGCGGGGGTTACTAGCACAGATACGCAGTATTTT. Translation gives CASSTGLAGVTSTDTQYF.

The rearrangement links TRBV3-1 (or the pseudogene TRBV3-2) to TRBJ2-5, with 8 bases lining up with TRBD2. The ends lost 8 bases at V and 1 base at J; junction bases unmatched: 6. The CDR3 covers 14 residues. Per germline, CDR1 LGHDT and CDR2 YNNKEL (reference sequence). Here the CDR3 reads CASERGGFQETQYF. The CDR3 bases are TGTGCCAGCGAACGGGGGGGCTTCCAAGAGACCCAGTACTTC.

Ten or more counts support this clone. V usage is TRBV3-1 (or the pseudogene TRBV3-2) and J usage is TRBJ2-5; D might be TRBD1 (6 bases). This CDR3 contains 15 residues. V was trimmed by 4 bases and J by 5 bases, leaving 17 bases between them. Looked up from germline, CDR1 is LGHDT and CDR2 is YNNKEL (reference sequence). CDR3 sequence (DNA): TGTGCCAGCAGCCTCTCCGCAGGGGCTGATGAGACCCAGTACTTC. Translated, it gives CASSLSAGADETQYF.

The chain has TRBV12-5 and TRBJ2-2; D unclear. V was trimmed by 1 base and J by 2 bases, leaving 5 bases between them. This CDR3 contains 14 residues. Germline V gene sequence: CDR1 LGHNT, CDR2 FRNRAP. The CDR3 protein is CASGLAPNTGELFF. Written as DNA, the CDR3 is TGTGCTAGTGGTTTGGCCCCTAACACCGGGGAGCTGTTTTTT.

The J gene is TRBJ2-2, the V gene TRBV2; 12 bases fit TRBD2. CDR1 SNHLY and CDR2 FYNNEI come from the germline V gene. The CDR3 totals 15 residues. Trimming at V came to 6 bases and at J to 15 bases, leaving 14 bases not matched to a gene. The CDR3 coding sequence is TGTGCCAGCAGGGGGACTAGCGGGCCACGGCGGGAAGTGTTTTTT. This gives the protein CASRGTSGPRREVFF.

This chain connects TRBV7-2 to TRBJ2-1; weak D call: TRBD2 (7 bases). CDR1 is SGHTA, CDR2 FQGNSA, per germline. This CDR3 comprises 17 residues. Trimming pared 1 base from V and 6 bases from J, leaving 19 bases between. The DNA for the CDR3 is TGTGCCAGCAGCTTAGTGGGGGGGCTAGGTGGTGGCAATGAGCAGTTCTTC. This codes for CASSLVGGLGGGNEQFF.

This rearrangement joins TRBV2 to TRBJ1-1, with 9 bases fitting TRBD1. Trimming removed 2 bases from V and 4 bases from J; junction bases left unmatched: 8. The CDR3 covers 16 residues. Germline CDR1 reads SNHLY; CDR2 reads FYNNEI. Here the CDR3 DNA reads TGTGCCAGCAGTGAAACAACAGGGGGCTTTGGCACTGAAGCTTTCTTT. Residues: CASSETTGGFGTEAFF.

The rearrangement joins TRBV28 to TRBJ1-5, with a possible D match to TRBD1 (5 bases). CDR1 MDHEN and CDR2 SYDVKM come from the germline V gene. This CDR3 contains 15 residues. V lost 2 bases and J 5 bases, leaving 13 bases between the germline ends. This CDR3 reads CASSLVSGGDQPQHF. The CDR3 DNA reads TGTGCCAGCAGTTTAGTATCGGGGGGGGATCAGCCCCAGCATTTT.

The chain recombines TRBV5-1 with TRBJ2-5; 9 bases match TRBD2. Germline values: CDR1 SGHRS, CDR2 YFSETQ. With 4 bases clipped from V and 5 bases from J, the junction kept 15 bases outside the gene matches. The CDR3 consists of 17 residues. The CDR3 DNA reads TGCGCCAGCAGCCCGGGACCGGTAGCGGGGGTCACTGAGACCCAGTACTTC. It yields the protein CASSPGPVAGVTETQYF.